Each of the 30 T cell receptor beta chains below was sequenced from the same sample in a study of shared clonotypes between healthy human individuals. Here immunoSEQ multiplex PCR was the method, and the copy in TCRdb shows in-frame clones only, minus some. The sample has about 610,000 clones, almost 97% seen once. The sequencing input was naive CD4+ T cells sorted from blood. Stated subset: CD45RA+ positively selected. The receptor set was obtained from a woman between 25 and 40 years old in good health.

The V gene is TRBV6-1, the J gene TRBJ2-7; 9 nucleotides match TRBD2. CDR1 is MNHNS and CDR2 is SASEGT in the germline V gene. CDR3 length: 15 residues. J gave up 4 bases and V 6 bases, and 10 bases lay outside the gene matches. The CDR3 here is CASSRPGLALYEQYF. CDR3 coding DNA: TGTGCCAGCAGCCGACCGGGACTAGCCCTATACGAGCAGTACTTC.

This chain connects TRBV4-1 to TRBJ2-3; perhaps TRBD2 as D (5 bases). Trimming cost V 2 bases and J 2 bases, with 14 bases left between them. Germline assignment: CDR1 MGHRA and CDR2 YSYEKL. This CDR3 comprises 16 residues. CDR3: CASSQFLPGSTDTQYF. In DNA form, the CDR3 reads TGCGCCAGCAGCCAATTCCTTCCGGGATCCACAGATACGCAGTATTTT.

The J gene is TRBJ2-7, the V gene TRBV14; weak D call: TRBD1 (7 bases). The germline V gene encodes CDR1 SGHDN and CDR2 FVKESK. Trimming removed 4 bases at V and 6 bases at J, with 10 bases between. CDR3 length equals 12 residues. The CDR3 protein is CASSPGGREQYF. The DNA for the CDR3 is TGTGCCAGCAGCCCAGGGGGGCGCGAGCAGTACTTC.

The chain combines TRBV6-1 with TRBJ1-5; D is possibly TRBD1 (5 bases). There are 13 residues in the CDR3. CDR1 is MNHNS and CDR2 is SASEGT in the germline V gene. V shed 7 bases and J shed 7 bases, with 14 bases lying between them. DNA for the CDR3: TGTGCCAGCACCGCCAGGGAGGTCCAGCCCCAGCATTTT. Its translation is CASTAREVQPQHF.

This chain connects TRBV6-5 to TRBJ1-2; 10 bases agree with TRBD1. Germline assignment: CDR1 MNHEY and CDR2 SVGAGI. V was pared by 6 bases and J by 4 bases, with 8 bases of the junction left unmatched. The CDR3 runs 15 residues. The CDR3 DNA is TGTGCCAGCAGCCGAGACAGGGGGCAGATCTATGGCTACACCTTC. Protein sequence: CASSRDRGQIYGYTF.

The V and J genes are TRBV13 and TRBJ2-1; D is uncertain. The CDR3 sequence is 11 residues long. Trimming cost V 1 base and J 9 bases, with 4 bases left between them. Germline V CDR1 and CDR2: PRHDT, FYEKMQ (reference sequence). In nucleotides, the CDR3 is TGTGCCAGCAGCTTAGACACTGAGCAGTTCTTC. Translation: CASSLDTEQFF.

This clone was seen just once. The chain joins TRBV27 to TRBJ1-2; no clear D. The CDR3 loop spans 14 amino acids. V gave up 0 bases and J gave up 3 bases, with 8 bases separating them. Germline-derived CDR1 and CDR2 are MNHEY and SMNVEV (reference sequence). Here the CDR3 DNA reads TGTGCCAGCAGTTTATCTCGGGCAGACTATGGCTACACCTTC. The encoded protein is CASSLSRADYGYTF.

The chain couples TRBV18 to TRBJ1-5, with 10 bases identical to TRBD1. CDR3 length: 18 amino acids. The V gene's germline CDR1 is KGHSH and CDR2 LQKENI. V trimming: 4 bases; J trimming: 0 bases; junction bases outside the gene matches: 9. CDR3 sequence: CASSRTRDRGFSNQPQHF. CDR3 nucleotides: TGTGCCAGCTCACGAACCCGGGACAGGGGCTTTAGCAATCAGCCCCAGCATTTT. Full variable domain (rest looked up from reference TRBV18 and TRBJ1-5): NAGVMQNPRHLVRRRGQEARLRCSPMKGHSHVYWYRQLPEEGLKFMVYLQKENIIDESGMPKERFSAEFPKEGPSILRIQQVVRGDSAAYFCASSRTRDRGFSNQPQHFGDGTRLSIL.

The gene calls are TRBV28 and TRBJ1-3; tentative D call: TRBD1 (6 bases). CDR1 is MDHEN and CDR2 is SYDVKM in the germline V gene. The CDR3 is 16 amino acids. Trimming cost V 8 bases and J 1 base, with 18 bases left between them. The CDR3 loop is CASRTDPGASGNTIYF. DNA for the CDR3: TGTGCCAGCCGGACAGACCCGGGCGCTTCTGGAAACACCATATATTTT.

The V and J genes are TRBV18 and TRBJ2-5, with 7 nucleotides matching TRBD2. V lost 4 bases to trimming and J lost 4 bases; unmatched junction nucleotides: 9. The CDR3 contains 15 residues. The germline gives CDR1 KGHSH, CDR2 LQKENI. CDR3 DNA: TGTGCCAGCTCACAAGTGGCGGGAGTTCTAGAGACCCAGTACTTC. This codes for CASSQVAGVLETQYF.

This chain joins TRBV15 and TRBJ1-1; unclear D gene. CDR3 size: 15 residues. V lost 0 bases, J lost 2 bases, and 10 bases lay in between. Germline V gene lookup returns CDR1 LNHNV and CDR2 YYDKDF (reference sequence). CDR3 residues: CATSRDSRVNTEAFF. In DNA, the CDR3 is TGTGCCACCAGCAGAGATAGTCGGGTTAACACTGAAGCTTTCTTT.

V and J are TRBV5-4 and TRBJ2-7; 9 bases agree with TRBD1. This CDR3 is built from 15 residues. The germline V gene has CDR1 SGHNT and CDR2 YYREEE (reference sequence). J gave up 3 bases and V 4 bases, and 8 bases lay outside the gene matches. CDR3 region: CASSPGQGPYYEQYF. The CDR3 nucleotides are TGTGCCAGCAGCCCGGGACAGGGCCCCTACTACGAGCAGTACTTC.

The genes are TRBV6-6 and TRBJ1-1; possibly TRBD1 for D (5 bases). Between the trimmed V and J ends, which lost 5 bases and 2 bases, there was a span of 15 bases. The length of the CDR3 is 15 residues. CDR1 and CDR2 from the germline V gene are MNHNY and SVGAGI (reference sequence). CDR3 protein: CASSTIGGFNTEAFF. In DNA, the CDR3 is TGTGCCAGCAGTACTATCGGGGGGTTTAACACTGAAGCTTTCTTT.

The CDR3 nucleotides are TGTGCCAGCAGTTTGAGACGAGGGCAGTTCTTC. Translating it yields CASSLRRGQFF. The rearrangement uses TRBV28 and TRBJ2-1, with D unresolved. The V and J ends lost 3 bases and 12 bases respectively, with 9 bases between them. This CDR3 region has 11 residues. Germline CDR1 is MDHEN and CDR2 is SYDVKM.

V is TRBV28 and J is TRBJ1-2; D perhaps matches TRBD1 (6 bases). V was trimmed by 7 bases and J by 1 base, leaving 16 bases between them. Germline V lookup: CDR1 MDHEN, CDR2 SYDVKM. The length of the CDR3 is 15 residues. The CDR3 nucleotides are TGTGCCAGCACCCAAAATACAGGGTTTAACTATGGCTACACCTTC. Protein: CASTQNTGFNYGYTF.

This chain connects TRBV28 to TRBJ1-3, with 7 bases matching TRBD1. V shed 6 bases and J 0 bases; nucleotides not matched to a gene: 11. The CDR3 covers 17 residues. The germline CDR1 and CDR2 sequences are MDHEN and SYDVKM. CDR3 protein: CASSHGGDSYSGNTIYF. The CDR3 DNA is TGTGCCAGCAGCCACGGTGGGGACAGTTACTCTGGAAACACCATATATTTT.

J is TRBJ1-4 and V is TRBV19; 7 bases agree with TRBD1. Germline loops: CDR1 LNHDA, CDR2 SQIVND (reference sequence). The junction had 8 bases not matched to a gene; V was cut back by 5 bases and J by 5 bases. This CDR3 has 15 residues. The CDR3 DNA reads as TGTGCCAGTAGTTATCGACAGGGTCAGAATGAAAAACTGTTTTTT. It encodes CASSYRQGQNEKLFF.

Here the CDR3 reads CASSLYRVETQYF. In DNA form, the CDR3 reads TGTGCCAGCAGCTTATACAGGGTTGAGACCCAGTACTTC. The chain has TRBV11-3 and TRBJ2-5; weak D call: TRBD1 (6 bases). Trimming shortened V by 2 bases and J by 5 bases, and 9 bases separated the two germline ends. The CDR3 is made up of 13 amino acids. Germline-derived CDR1 and CDR2 are SGHNT and YENEEA.

This chain links TRBV10-3 with TRBJ2-7; a weak D match, TRBD2 (5 bases). V was pared by 10 bases and J by 1 base, with 14 bases between. The CDR3 totals 13 residues. Germline CDR1 and CDR2: ENHRY and SYGVKD. CDR3 region: CATSPSGSYEQYF. For the CDR3, the DNA is TGTGCCACTAGCCCCTCCGGGTCCTACGAGCAGTACTTC.

This chain uses TRBV11-1 with TRBJ2-3, with a weak D call TRBD2 (6 bases). The CDR3 length is 16 residues. CDR1 and CDR2 (germline): SGHAT, FQDESV (reference sequence). Trimming removed 6 bases from V and 3 bases from J, with 19 bases in between. The CDR3, as DNA: TGTGCCAGCAGTCCCTTTGGGGGGACTTCAACAGATACGCAGTATTTT. Translating it yields CASSPFGGTSTDTQYF.

This clone has just a few counts. CDR3 DNA sequence: TGTGCCAGCAGTGAACAGGGTAACTATGGCTACACCTTC. This gives the protein CASSEQGNYGYTF. The gene calls are TRBV2 and TRBJ1-2; a possible D gene is TRBD1 (5 bases). Germline V lookup: CDR1 SNHLY, CDR2 FYNNEI. The CDR3 has 13 residues. Trimming pared 2 bases from V and 1 base from J, leaving 5 bases between.

The V call is TRBV5-5, the J call TRBJ2-3; D may be TRBD2 (6 bases). Trimming cost V 10 bases and J 0 bases, with 27 bases left between them. Germline V gene data show CDR1 as SGHKS and CDR2 as YYEKEE (reference sequence). The CDR3 totals 18 residues. The DNA for the CDR3 is TGTGCCTCTACTCAAATAAGACTAGGAGGCACAAGCACAGATACGCAGTATTTT. Translating gives CASTQIRLGGTSTDTQYF.

The chain carries TRBV10-2 and TRBJ1-1; tentatively, D is TRBD1 (6 bases). Germline V gene lookup returns CDR1 WSHSY and CDR2 SAAADI. The CDR3 has 17 amino acids. V lost 6 bases and J 3 bases, leaving 23 bases between the germline ends. The CDR3 nucleotides are TGCGCCAGCAGGACCTCCCTCCGTAGGACAGATCACACTGAAGCTTTCTTT. As protein: CASRTSLRRTDHTEAFF.

This clone has just one count. This sequence joins TRBV7-9 and TRBJ1-2, with D maybe TRBD1 (5 bases). The CDR3 extends over 14 amino acids. The germline V gene encodes CDR1 SEHNR and CDR2 FQNEAQ (reference sequence). Between the trimmed V and J ends, which lost 1 base and 5 bases, there was a span of 11 bases. The chain's CDR3 is CASSLGQNTYGYTF. DNA for the CDR3: TGTGCCAGCAGCTTAGGACAGAACACATATGGCTACACCTTC.

The V call is TRBV18, the J call TRBJ1-4; tentatively, D is TRBD1 (5 bases). The CDR3 is 16 amino acids. Germline V gene lookup returns CDR1 KGHSH and CDR2 LQKENI. V was cut by 4 bases and J by 0 bases, with 12 bases left in between. The DNA for the CDR3 is TGTGCCAGCTCACGAGTCAGGGAACCAACTAATGAAAAACTGTTTTTT. Its protein is CASSRVREPTNEKLFF.

The genes are TRBV30 and TRBJ2-5; the D gene is possibly TRBD2 (6 bases). V lost 2 bases to trimming and J lost 2 bases, with 15 bases between them. The CDR3 loop spans 15 amino acids. The V gene's germline CDR1 is GTSNPN and CDR2 SVGIG (reference sequence). CDR3 sequence reads: CAWSFPRDAQETQYF. In DNA, the CDR3 is TGTGCCTGGAGTTTCCCGCGGGACGCACAAGAGACCCAGTACTTC.

This chain connects TRBV19 to TRBJ2-7, with D uncertain. Germline V gene data show CDR1 as LNHDA and CDR2 as SQIVND (reference sequence). This CDR3 contains 13 residues. Trimming left V 8 bases short and J 3 bases short, with 14 bases between. The CDR3 sequence is CASAPRRNYEQYF. The CDR3 DNA reads as TGTGCCAGTGCCCCGAGGAGAAACTACGAGCAGTACTTC.

This clone was recorded only once. The chain has TRBV7-3 and TRBJ2-1; TRBD2 aligns across 8 bases. Looked up from germline, CDR1 is SGHTA and CDR2 is FQGTGA. The V gene end was trimmed by 10 bases and the J gene end by 4 bases; junction bases not matched to a gene: 6. The CDR3 is made up of 13 amino acids. CDR3: CANGTSTYNEQFF. For the CDR3, the DNA is TGTGCCAACGGGACTAGTACTTACAATGAGCAGTTCTTC.

This chain uses TRBV19 with TRBJ1-2; unclear D gene. CDR1 and CDR2 from the germline V gene are LNHDA and SQIVND (reference sequence). V lost 7 bases and J lost 4, with 19 bases in between. CDR3 length: 15 amino acids. Here the CDR3 reads CASTPGRRLIYGYTF. The DNA of the CDR3 is TGTGCCAGTACCCCCGGGCGAAGGCTCATCTATGGCTACACCTTC. Full variable domain (outside the CDR3, taken from reference TRBV19 and TRBJ1-2): DGGITQSPKYLFRKEGQNVTLSCEQNLNHDAMYWYRQDPGQGLRLIYYSQIVNDFQKGDIAEGYSVSREKKESFPLTVTSAQKNPTAFYLCASTPGRRLIYGYTFGSGTRLTVV.

This chain joins TRBV28 and TRBJ1-4; TRBD1 aligns across 9 bases. With 10 bases clipped from V and 9 bases from J, the junction kept 6 bases outside the gene matches. CDR1 is MDHEN and CDR2 is SYDVKM in the germline V gene. CDR3 size: 12 residues. As DNA, the CDR3 is TGTGCCATCGGGACAGGGTATCAAAAACTGTTTTTT. Its translation: CAIGTGYQKLFF.